These T cell receptor beta chains were read from a single sample in a study of blood T cell repertoires in COVID-19. This table comes from immunoSEQ multiplex PCR, and its TCRdb copy is limited to in-frame clones, with some not included. The sample shows approximately 270,000 clones, roughly 85% of them seen only once. Sequencing was done on a sample of PBMCs or T cells enriched from blood (not recorded which). The receptors derive from a woman younger than 45 who had recovered from COVID-19. The CDR3 runs from the conserved cysteine through the conserved F or W. The D gene is left open where the match is weak. Only part of the rows carry a size: once, few, many, or a class if the clone is expanded.

V	size	J	D	CDR3	DNA
TRBV15	NA	TRBJ2-7	NA	CATSIIGPFYEQYF	TGTGCCACCAGCATCATTGGGCCATTCTACGAGCAGTACTTC
TRBV6-5	NA	TRBJ2-7	TRBD2	CASSRTSGYEQYF	TGTGCCAGCAGCCGGACTAGCGGCTACGAGCAGTACTTC
TRBV18	NA	TRBJ1-2	NA	CASSLNSGTPNYGYTF	TGTGCCAGCTCACTAAATTCCGGGACACCAAACTATGGCTACACCTTC
TRBV5-1	NA	TRBJ1-5	NA	CASSLGGDNQPQHF	TGCGCCAGCAGCTTGGGCGGAGACAATCAGCCCCAGCATTTT
TRBV5-1	once	TRBJ1-6	TRBD1	CASSLEFQGGSYNSPLHF	TGCGCCAGCAGCTTGGAGTTCCAGGGGGGATCCTATAATTCACCCCTCCACTTT
TRBV28	NA	TRBJ2-1	TRBD1	CASSSRTGGKFF	TGTGCCAGCAGTTCCCGGACAGGGGGCAAATTCTTC
TRBV3-1/TRBV3-2	NA	TRBJ2-2	NA	CASRFGGGGGELFF	TGTGCCAGCAGGTTTGGAGGGGGCGGCGGGGAGCTGTTTTTT
TRBV24-1	NA	TRBJ2-3	TRBD1	CATSDRTGQVTDTQYF	TGTGCCACCAGCGATCGGACAGGGCAAGTCACAGATACGCAGTATTTT
TRBV5-6	NA	TRBJ2-7	TRBD2	CASSPGGLARIHYYYEQYF	TGTGCCAGCAGCCCGGGAGGACTAGCGCGAATTCACTATTACTACGAGCAGTACTTC
TRBV28	NA	TRBJ2-5	TRBD2	CASSPGRDEETQYF	TGTGCCAGCAGCCCAGGGAGGGATGAAGAGACCCAGTACTTC
TRBV2	NA	TRBJ2-1	TRBD2	CASSPSGNEQFF	TGTGCCAGCAGCCCTAGCGGGAATGAGCAGTTCTTC
TRBV6-6	NA	TRBJ1-2	TRBD1	CASRDPDRGEYGYTF	TGTGCCAGCAGGGACCCGGACAGGGGAGAGTATGGCTACACCTTC
TRBV4-1	NA	TRBJ2-7	TRBD1	CTSSQARTGGYEQYF	TGCACCAGCAGCCAAGCGAGGACAGGGGGATACGAGCAGTACTTC
TRBV28	NA	TRBJ2-5	TRBD1	CASSFFGTGGVKTQYF	TGTGCCAGCAGTTTTTTCGGGACAGGGGGCGTGAAGACCCAGTACTTC
TRBV11-3	NA	TRBJ2-3	TRBD2	CASSATAGVGGAQYF	TGTGCCAGCAGCGCTACAGCGGGAGTGGGGGGGGCGCAGTATTTT
TRBV12-3/TRBV12-4	NA	TRBJ1-6	NA	CASQGSSNSPLHF	TGTGCCAGTCAGGGAAGCAGTAATTCACCCCTCCACTTT
TRBV6-6	NA	TRBJ2-5	NA	CATLGETQYF	TGTGCCACTCTCGGGGAGACCCAGTACTTC
TRBV6-5	NA	TRBJ2-2	TRBD1	CASSYGQGNTGELFF	TGTGCCAGCAGTTACGGACAGGGGAATACCGGGGAGCTGTTTTTT
TRBV19	NA	TRBJ2-3	NA	CASSPRQLTSTDTQYF	TGTGCCAGTAGTCCTCGACAGTTGACTAGCACAGATACGCAGTATTTT
TRBV7-6	NA	TRBJ2-3	TRBD2	CASSPKSGLAVTDTQYF	TGTGCCAGCAGCCCCAAGTCAGGGCTAGCGGTGACAGATACGCAGTATTTT
TRBV11-2	NA	TRBJ2-5	NA	CASSGQQETQYF	TGTGCCAGCTCAGGACAGCAAGAGACCCAGTACTTC
TRBV20-1	few	TRBJ2-1	TRBD2	CSASLAGGDRYEQFF	TGCAGTGCTAGTCTAGCGGGGGGTGATAGGTATGAGCAGTTCTTC
TRBV10-3	NA	TRBJ2-6	NA	CAISAGSSGANVLTF	TGTGCCATCAGTGCTGGGAGCTCTGGGGCCAACGTCCTGACTTTC
TRBV5-1	NA	TRBJ2-1	TRBD1	CASSWDSHNEQFF	TGCGCCAGCAGCTGGGACAGCCACAATGAGCAGTTCTTC
TRBV28	NA	TRBJ1-1	NA	CASSFEDIEAFF	TGTGCCAGCAGTTTTGAGGACATTGAAGCTTTCTTT
TRBV7-3	NA	TRBJ2-1	TRBD1	CASSFRTGAYNEQFF	TGTGCCAGCAGCTTCAGGACAGGGGCGTACAATGAGCAGTTCTTC
TRBV6-4	NA	TRBJ1-1	NA	CASSPGGLAEAFF	TGTGCCAGCAGTCCCGGGGGGTTGGCTGAAGCTTTCTTT
TRBV25-1	few	TRBJ1-6	TRBD1	CASSNPRGALHF	TGTGCCAGCAGTAACCCCAGGGGGGCCCTCCACTTT
TRBV28	NA	TRBJ1-5	NA	CASEQGAHQPQHF	TGTGCCAGCGAACAGGGTGCCCACCAGCCCCAGCATTTT
TRBV9	NA	TRBJ2-3	TRBD2	CASSVVPSGGISTDTQYF	TGTGCCAGCAGCGTAGTTCCTAGCGGGGGGATTAGCACAGATACGCAGTATTTT
TRBV27	NA	TRBJ1-1	TRBD1	CASSSDRGVMNTEAFF	TGTGCCAGCAGTTCCGACAGGGGGGTTATGAACACTGAAGCTTTCTTT
TRBV20-1	NA	TRBJ1-6	NA	CSASQRNNSPLHF	TGCAGTGCTAGTCAGCGGAATAATTCACCCCTCCACTTT
TRBV2	NA	TRBJ2-7	TRBD2	CASSYRTSGNIEQYF	TGTGCCAGCTCATACCGGACTAGCGGGAATATCGAGCAGTACTTC
TRBV12-3/TRBV12-4	once	TRBJ1-2	NA	CASRSYRHYGYTF	TGTGCCAGCAGATCTTACAGGCACTATGGCTACACCTTC
TRBV3-1/TRBV3-2	few	TRBJ1-2	NA	CASSQSNYNYGYTF	TGTGCCAGCAGCCAATCCAACTATAACTATGGCTACACCTTC
TRBV6-1	once	TRBJ2-7	TRBD1	CASSEGTGGQEQYF	TGTGCCAGCAGTGAGGGGACAGGGGGTCAAGAGCAGTACTTC
TRBV14	NA	TRBJ2-3	TRBD2	CASSLSSGRLADTQYF	TGTGCCAGCAGCCTCTCTAGCGGGAGGCTAGCAGATACGCAGTATTTT
TRBV19	NA	TRBJ1-5	TRBD1	CASSIWTGGRYSNQPQHF	TGTGCCAGTAGTATCTGGACAGGGGGCCGATATAGCAATCAGCCCCAGCATTTT
TRBV5-1	NA	TRBJ2-1	TRBD2	CASSRDYSANEQFF	TGCGCCAGCAGTCGGGACTATTCTGCAAATGAGCAGTTCTTC
TRBV29-1	NA	TRBJ2-5	NA	CSVEDQVRQTQYF	TGCAGCGTTGAAGATCAGGTCCGGCAGACCCAGTACTTC
TRBV3-1/TRBV3-2	NA	TRBJ1-5	TRBD1	CASSQGTGGMEPQHF	TGTGCCAGCAGCCAAGGGACAGGGGGCATGGAGCCCCAGCATTTT
TRBV10-3	NA	TRBJ1-5	TRBD1	CAISEGQGGQPQHF	TGTGCCATCAGTGAAGGACAGGGTGGTCAGCCCCAGCATTTT
TRBV10-3	NA	TRBJ1-1	NA	CAISVGLNTEAFF	TGTGCCATCAGTGTGGGCTTGAACACTGAAGCTTTCTTT
TRBV29-1	few	TRBJ2-2	TRBD1	CSVVGTANTGELFF	TGCAGCGTTGTAGGGACAGCGAACACCGGGGAGCTGTTTTTT
TRBV11-2	NA	TRBJ1-3	NA	CASSSRSGAGNTIYF	TGTGCCAGCAGCTCCCGGAGCGGGGCTGGAAACACCATATATTTT
TRBV10-3	NA	TRBJ2-3	NA	CATAWTQGGDTQYF	TGTGCCACCGCCTGGACCCAGGGGGGAGATACGCAGTATTTT
TRBV29-1	NA	TRBJ1-1	NA	CSVEEVVAFF	TGCAGCGTTGAAGAAGTAGTAGCTTTCTTT
TRBV7-8	NA	TRBJ1-4	TRBD1	CASSLWRDRPEKLFF	TGTGCCAGCAGCTTATGGCGGGACAGGCCCGAAAAACTGTTTTTT
TRBV28	NA	TRBJ2-7	NA	CASSIILWGGPGEQYF	TGTGCCAGCAGTATAATTCTTTGGGGGGGGCCAGGGGAGCAGTACTTC
TRBV20-1	NA	TRBJ1-2	NA	CSASRGARRYGYTF	TGCAGTGCTAGTCGCGGCGCCCGCCGCTATGGCTACACCTTC
TRBV28	NA	TRBJ2-2	NA	CASTLIRQAGTGELFF	TGTGCCAGCACCCTAATTCGACAGGCCGGGACCGGGGAGCTGTTTTTT
TRBV9	NA	TRBJ1-2	TRBD1	CASSESRGNYGYTF	TGTGCCAGCAGCGAAAGCAGGGGGAACTATGGCTACACCTTC
TRBV29-1	NA	TRBJ2-1	TRBD2	CSVEVLAGIYNEQFF	TGCAGCGTTGAAGTACTAGCGGGTATCTACAATGAGCAGTTCTTC
TRBV7-6	NA	TRBJ2-5	NA	CASSRTGFGETQYF	TGTGCCAGCAGCCGAACAGGGTTTGGGGAGACCCAGTACTTC
TRBV27	NA	TRBJ2-7	TRBD2	CASSFVGLGSHEQYF	TGTGCCAGCAGTTTCGTGGGACTAGGGAGCCACGAGCAGTACTTC